This T cell receptor (beta chain) was obtained from a study of identical twins. Germline V gene data show CDR1 as ENHRY and CDR2 as SYGVKD. This CDR3 has 12 amino acids. The V end was cut by 8 bases, the J end by 11 bases, with 16 bases between. TCRdb independently ran MiXCR on the 5' RACE reads; one entry per CDR3 protein. The table has some 790,000 distinct CDR3 sequences, around a sixth seen once. These data also formed part of another study, on T cells expressing NK-cell markers.

V gene TRBV10-3 combines with J gene TRBJ2-1; no clear D gene. The source material was PBMCs. This TCR was recovered from a woman between 18 and 29 years old in good health. Written as DNA, the CDR3 is TGTGCCATCGGGGAAGTGGTCTCAAAGCAGTTCTTC. This gives the protein CAIGEVVSKQFF.